Listed here are 10 T cell receptor beta chains from one sample, sequenced in a study of CD8 T cells in ankylosing spondylitis. TCRdb recomputed calls from the 5' RACE reads with MiXCR, one row per CDR3 protein. The data show a few hundred thousand distinct CDR3 sequences, about 17% seen once. No antigens are known for them. Study-wide findings and caveats: Ankylosing spondylitis blood appeared to carry a characteristic TCR beta motif of several highly homologous variants.

The sample comprised blood, either unsorted or a sorted T cell fraction (not recorded which). The receptor source for this set is a male donor with ankylosing spondylitis.

This clonotype was observed a handful of times. The CDR3 sequence: CASSGGQGDMDEQYF. The DNA of the CDR3 is TGTGCCAGCAGTGGCGGACAGGGGGATATGGACGAGCAGTACTTC. The chain has TRBV12-3 or TRBV12-4 and TRBJ2-7; 10 bases line up with TRBD1. The V segment lost 5 bases and the J segment 5 bases; nucleotides outside the gene matches: 9. The CDR3 spans 15 residues.

This clonotype came up a few times. This chain links TRBV12-3 or TRBV12-4 with TRBJ2-3, with D unresolved. The V end lost 3 bases, the J end lost 9 bases, and 10 bases lay between the germline ends. This CDR3 region has 12 residues. The CDR3 is CASSFIEVTQYF. Written as DNA, the CDR3 is TGTGCCAGCAGTTTTATAGAAGTCACGCAGTATTTT.

This clonotype has a count of ten or more. V is TRBV12-3 or TRBV12-4 and J is TRBJ2-3; 7 bases line up with TRBD2. The trim removed 7 bases at V and 2 bases at J, leaving 6 bases unmatched. This CDR3 is built from 14 residues. The CDR3 reads CASNPSGPTDTQYF. The CDR3 DNA is TGTGCCAGCAATCCTAGCGGACCCACAGATACGCAGTATTTT.

This clonotype has more than one count but fewer than ten. V usage is TRBV25-1 and J usage is TRBJ1-5; D is unresolved. V lost 3 bases to trimming and J lost 3 bases, with 9 bases between them. The CDR3 is 14 residues long. Germline values: CDR1 MGHDK, CDR2 SYGVNS. The CDR3 protein is CASSDGVTNQPQHF. The CDR3 DNA reads TGTGCCAGCAGTGACGGAGTTACCAATCAGCCCCAGCATTTT.

This clonotype was counted between two and nine times. This chain uses TRBV18 with TRBJ2-1, with 8 bases identical to TRBD2. Germline V lookup: CDR1 KGHSH, CDR2 LQKENI. V shed 2 bases and J 8 bases; nucleotides not matched to a gene: 11. The CDR3 contains 16 residues. CDR3 nucleotide sequence: TGTGCCAGCTCACCAATCCTAGCGGGTCATGTCGATGAGCAGTTCTTC. It yields the protein CASSPILAGHVDEQFF.

This chain uses TRBV29-1 with TRBJ2-2; TRBD1 is a possible D gene (5 bases). V was trimmed by 7 bases and J by 2 bases, leaving 14 bases between them. Germline V lookup: CDR1 SQVTM, CDR2 ANQGSEA. CDR3 length equals 14 residues. The DNA for the CDR3 is TGCAGCGCCGAAGGGGCGGATAACACCGGGGAGCTGTTTTTT. Translation gives CSAEGADNTGELFF.

The sample holds a few counts of this clonotype. The chain is built from TRBV29-1 and TRBJ2-5; no clear D gene. CDR1 and CDR2 from the germline V gene are SQVTM and ANQGSEA. The germline V and J ends were trimmed by 5 bases and 5 bases, with 15 bases remaining between them. This CDR3 has 13 residues. CDR3 residues: CSVFWGYLETQYF. The CDR3 region has the DNA TGCAGCGTTTTTTGGGGATACTTGGAGACCCAGTACTTC.

The V gene is TRBV9, the J gene TRBJ2-1, with a tentative D call TRBD1 (5 bases). Per germline, CDR1 SGDLS and CDR2 YYNGEE. V was clipped by 0 bases and J by 6 bases, with 13 bases between them. The CDR3 consists of 15 residues. The CDR3 sequence: CASSVDWGGSNEQFF. The CDR3 nucleotides are TGTGCCAGCAGCGTAGATTGGGGCGGCTCCAATGAGCAGTTCTTC.

This CDR3 reads CASSYLTVYEQYF. Written as DNA, the CDR3 is TGTGCCAGCAGTTACCTGACAGTTTACGAGCAGTACTTC. The gene calls are TRBV6-2 or TRBV6-3 and TRBJ2-7; TRBD1 might be the D (5 bases). In germline, CDR1 is MNHEY, CDR2 SVGEGT. CDR3 length: 13 amino acids. V lost 2 bases, J lost 4 bases, and 9 bases lay in between.

This chain links TRBV20-1 with TRBJ2-5; D is possibly TRBD1 (6 bases). Germline V gives CDR1 DFQATT, CDR2 SNEGSKA (reference sequence). The V end was cut by 3 bases, the J end by 5 bases, with 13 bases between. CDR3 length equals 13 residues. CDR3 sequence: CSASLKGVETQYF. The CDR3 DNA sequence: TGCAGTGCTAGTTTGAAGGGGGTGGAGACCCAGTACTTC.